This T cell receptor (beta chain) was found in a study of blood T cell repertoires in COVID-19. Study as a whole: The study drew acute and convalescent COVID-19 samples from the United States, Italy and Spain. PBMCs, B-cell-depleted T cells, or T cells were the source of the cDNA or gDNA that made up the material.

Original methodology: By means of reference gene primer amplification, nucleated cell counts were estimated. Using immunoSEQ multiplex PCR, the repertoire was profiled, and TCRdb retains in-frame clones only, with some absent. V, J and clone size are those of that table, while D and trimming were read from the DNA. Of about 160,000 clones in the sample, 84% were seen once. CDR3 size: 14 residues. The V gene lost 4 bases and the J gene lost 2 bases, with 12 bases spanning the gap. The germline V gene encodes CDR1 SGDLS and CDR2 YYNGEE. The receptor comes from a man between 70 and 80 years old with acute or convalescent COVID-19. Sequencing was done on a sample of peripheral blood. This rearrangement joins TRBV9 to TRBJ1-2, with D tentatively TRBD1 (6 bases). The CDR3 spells CASSTQTGNYGYTF. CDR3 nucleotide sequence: TGTGCCAGCAGCACCCAGACAGGCAACTATGGCTACACCTTC.